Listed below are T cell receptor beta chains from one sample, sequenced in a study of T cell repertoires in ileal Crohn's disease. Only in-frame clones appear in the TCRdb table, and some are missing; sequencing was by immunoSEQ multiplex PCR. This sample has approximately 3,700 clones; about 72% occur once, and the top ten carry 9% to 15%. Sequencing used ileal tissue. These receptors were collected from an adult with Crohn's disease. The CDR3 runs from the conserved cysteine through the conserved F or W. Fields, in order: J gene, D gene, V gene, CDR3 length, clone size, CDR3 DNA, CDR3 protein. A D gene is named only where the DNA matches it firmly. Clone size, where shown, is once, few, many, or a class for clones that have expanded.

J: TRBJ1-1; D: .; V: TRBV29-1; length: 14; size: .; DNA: TGCAGCGTTGATTTGACAGGCCTAGGTCGTCGGGCTTTCTTT; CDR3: CSVDLTGLGRRAFF
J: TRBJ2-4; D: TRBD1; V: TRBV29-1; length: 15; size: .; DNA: TGCAGCGCACGACTCACAGGGGGCGTTGAGGGCATTCAGTACTTC; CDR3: CSARLTGGVEGIQYF
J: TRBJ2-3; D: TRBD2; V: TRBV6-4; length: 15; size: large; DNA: TGTGCCAGCAGTGAAACTAGCGGGAGGGCAGATACGCAGTATTTT; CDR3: CASSETSGRADTQYF
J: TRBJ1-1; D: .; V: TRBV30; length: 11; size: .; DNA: TGTGCCTGGGGGCGTTGGCCTGAAGCTTTCTTT; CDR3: CAWGRWPEAFF
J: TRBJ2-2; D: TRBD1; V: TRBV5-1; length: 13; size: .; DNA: TGTGCCAGCAGCCTACAGGGGGCTTGGGAGCTGTTTTTT; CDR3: CASSLQGAWELFF
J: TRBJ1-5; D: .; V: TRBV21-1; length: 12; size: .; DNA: TGTGCCGGCTGGAAGGGGCATCAGCCCCAGCATTTT; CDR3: CAGWKGHQPQHF
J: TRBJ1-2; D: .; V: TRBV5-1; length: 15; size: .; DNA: TGCGCCAGCAGCTTCGACCCGGACAGTCTCTATGGCTACACCTTC; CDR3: CASSFDPDSLYGYTF
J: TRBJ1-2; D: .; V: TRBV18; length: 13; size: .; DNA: TGTGCCAGCTCACCAGGAGGGAGCTATGGCTACACCTTC; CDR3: CASSPGGSYGYTF
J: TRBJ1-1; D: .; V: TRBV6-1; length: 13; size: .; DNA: TGTGCCAGCAGTGAAGGTCAGGGGACCTCAGCTTTCTTT; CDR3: CASSEGQGTSAFF
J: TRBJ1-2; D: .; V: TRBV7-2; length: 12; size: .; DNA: TGTGCCAGCAGCTTACAGGGTTACGGCTACACCTTC; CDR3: CASSLQGYGYTF
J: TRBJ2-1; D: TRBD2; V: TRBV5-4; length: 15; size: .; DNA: TGTGCCAGCAGCTCCGGACTAGCGGGAGTGGGTGAGCAGTTCTTC; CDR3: CASSSGLAGVGEQFF
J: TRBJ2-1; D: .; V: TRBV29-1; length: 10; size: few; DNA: TGCAGCGTCCACTTTGGTGAGCAGTTCTTC; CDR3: CSVHFGEQFF
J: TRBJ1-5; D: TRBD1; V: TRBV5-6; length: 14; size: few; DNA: TGTGCCAGCAGCCCCGGGACAGGGAGACAGCCCCAGCATTTT; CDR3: CASSPGTGRQPQHF
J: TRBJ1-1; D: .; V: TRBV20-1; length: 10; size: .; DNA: TGCAGTGCAAACAGGGTTGAAGCTTTCTTT; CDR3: CSANRVEAFF
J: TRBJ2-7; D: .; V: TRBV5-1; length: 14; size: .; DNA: TGCGCCAGCAGCGCCCTACAGGGAAACGACGAGCAGTACTTC; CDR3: CASSALQGNDEQYF
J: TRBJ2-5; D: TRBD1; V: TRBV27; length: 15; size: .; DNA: TGTGCCAGCAGTTTCTCTGGACAGGGGGGAGAGACCCAGTACTTC; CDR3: CASSFSGQGGETQYF
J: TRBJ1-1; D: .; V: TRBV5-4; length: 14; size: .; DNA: TGTGCCAGCAGCTTGGAGACAGCGAACACTGAAGCTTTCTTT; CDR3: CASSLETANTEAFF
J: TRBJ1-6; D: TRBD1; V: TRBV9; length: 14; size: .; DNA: TGTGCCAGCAGCGGACAGGGGATTAATTCACCCCTCCACTTT; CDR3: CASSGQGINSPLHF
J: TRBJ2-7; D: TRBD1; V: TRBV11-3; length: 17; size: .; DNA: TGTGCCAGCAGCTTAGATGGTTATCGACAGGGCCCCTACGAGCAGTACTTC; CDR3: CASSLDGYRQGPYEQYF
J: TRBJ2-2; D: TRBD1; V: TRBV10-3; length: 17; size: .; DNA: TGTGCCATCAGTGAGTGGACAGGCGGCCTGTTGGCCGGGGAGCTGTTTTTT; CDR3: CAISEWTGGLLAGELFF
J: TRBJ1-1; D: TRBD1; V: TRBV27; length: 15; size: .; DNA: TGTGCCAGCAGTTTAAGTACAGGGGGCGCGGCTGAAGCTTTCTTT; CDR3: CASSLSTGGAAEAFF
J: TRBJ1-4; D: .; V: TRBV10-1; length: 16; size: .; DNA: TGCGCCAGCACTCCGCGGCCGGGTGCTACTAATGAAAAACTGTTTTTT; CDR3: CASTPRPGATNEKLFF
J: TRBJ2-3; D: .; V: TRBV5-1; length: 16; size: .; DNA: TGTGCCAGCAGCCTACAGGGAATTGGGGGCACAGATACGCAGTATTTT; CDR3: CASSLQGIGGTDTQYF
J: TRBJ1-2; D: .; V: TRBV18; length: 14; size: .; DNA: TGTGCCAGCTCACCACCGGGGGGGCCCTATGGCTACACCTTC; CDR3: CASSPPGGPYGYTF
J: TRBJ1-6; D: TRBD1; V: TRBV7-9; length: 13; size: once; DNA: TGTGCCAACGACAGGGGAAATAATTCACCCCTCCACTTT; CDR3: CANDRGNNSPLHF
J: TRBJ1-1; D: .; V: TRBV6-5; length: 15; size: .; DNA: TGTGCCAGCAGTTACTCGATCCTTACTAACACCGAAGCTTTCTTT; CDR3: CASSYSILTNTEAFF
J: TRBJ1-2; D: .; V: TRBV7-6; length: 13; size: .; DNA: TGTGCCAGCAGCTTGAACAAAGTCTATGGCTACACCTTC; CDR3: CASSLNKVYGYTF
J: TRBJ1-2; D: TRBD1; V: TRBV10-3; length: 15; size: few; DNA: TGTGCCATCAGTGAGTCCCAGGGGGCGAACTATGGCTACACCTTC; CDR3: CAISESQGANYGYTF
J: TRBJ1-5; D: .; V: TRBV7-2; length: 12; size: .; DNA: TGTGCCAGCAGCTTACCCGGGGAGCCCCAGCATTTT; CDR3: CASSLPGEPQHF
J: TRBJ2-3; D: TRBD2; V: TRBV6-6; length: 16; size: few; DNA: TGTGCCAGCAGCCGGACTAGCGGGAGTTCCACAGATACGCAGTATTTT; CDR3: CASSRTSGSSTDTQYF
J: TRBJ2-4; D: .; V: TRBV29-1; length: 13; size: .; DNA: TGCAGCGCTCTCAGGGGTGCTCCTAACATTCAGTACTTC; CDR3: CSALRGAPNIQYF
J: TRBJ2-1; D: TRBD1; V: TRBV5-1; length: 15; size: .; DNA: TGTGCCAGCAGCTTGGCCAGGGGGTTATTCGATGAGCAGTTCTTC; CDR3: CASSLARGLFDEQFF
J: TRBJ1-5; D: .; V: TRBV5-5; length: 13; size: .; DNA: TGTGCCAGCAGCTTGCAGGGCAATCAGCCCCAGCATTTT; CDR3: CASSLQGNQPQHF
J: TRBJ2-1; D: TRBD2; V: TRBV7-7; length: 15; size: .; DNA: TGTGCCAGCAGCCCACTAGCGGGGGGTCGTGGCGAGCAGTTCTTC; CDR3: CASSPLAGGRGEQFF
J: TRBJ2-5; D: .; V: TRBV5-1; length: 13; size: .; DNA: TGTGCCAGCAGCGGGCAGCCCACCGAGACCCAGTACTTC; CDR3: CASSGQPTETQYF
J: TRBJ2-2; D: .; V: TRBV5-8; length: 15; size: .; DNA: TGTGCCAGCAGCTTGGTGCTAGGAGGCACCGGGGAGCTGTTTTTT; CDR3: CASSLVLGGTGELFF
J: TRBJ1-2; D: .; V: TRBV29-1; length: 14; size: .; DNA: TGCAGCGTTGTCGTTCTGGCGGCGAACTATGGCTACACCTTC; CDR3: CSVVVLAANYGYTF
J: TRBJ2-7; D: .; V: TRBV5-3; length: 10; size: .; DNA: TGTGCCGCGGAGGAATACGAGCAGTACTTC; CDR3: CAAEEYEQYF
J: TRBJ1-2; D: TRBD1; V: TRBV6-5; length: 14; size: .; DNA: TGTGCCAGCCTTCATGGACAGGGGAATCATGGCTACACCTTC; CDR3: CASLHGQGNHGYTF
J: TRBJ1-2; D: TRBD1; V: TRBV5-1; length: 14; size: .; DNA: TGTGCCAGCAGCTTGGCCGGACAGGGAGTTGGCTACACCTTC; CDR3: CASSLAGQGVGYTF
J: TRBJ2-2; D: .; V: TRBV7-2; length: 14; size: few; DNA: TGTGCCAGCAGGATACCCACTAACACCGGGGAGCTGTTTTTT; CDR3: CASRIPTNTGELFF
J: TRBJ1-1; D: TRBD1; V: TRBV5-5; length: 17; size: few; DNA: TGTGCCAGCAGCTTGTATATAGGGGGGACAGTGAACACTGAAGCTTTCTTT; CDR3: CASSLYIGGTVNTEAFF
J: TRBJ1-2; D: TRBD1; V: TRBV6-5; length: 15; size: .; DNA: TGTGCCAGCAGGCCCGGACAGGGGGCGAGCTATGGCTACACCTTC; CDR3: CASRPGQGASYGYTF
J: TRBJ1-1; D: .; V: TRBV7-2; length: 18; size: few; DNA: TGTGCCAGCAGCTTAGCGGTGGCGGCAGGGAGGGGTGGCACTGAAGCTTTCTTT; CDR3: CASSLAVAAGRGGTEAFF
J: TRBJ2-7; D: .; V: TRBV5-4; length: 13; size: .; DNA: TGTGCCAGCAGCCTGACAGGACTCTACGAGCAGTACTTC; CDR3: CASSLTGLYEQYF
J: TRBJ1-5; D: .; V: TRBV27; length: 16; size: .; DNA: TGTGCCAGCAGTTTAAGGGGAGGGGTAATCAATCAGCCCCAGCATTTT; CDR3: CASSLRGGVINQPQHF
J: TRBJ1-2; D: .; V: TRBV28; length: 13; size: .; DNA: TGTGCCAGCAGTTCGACGGACTACTATGGCTACACCTTC; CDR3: CASSSTDYYGYTF
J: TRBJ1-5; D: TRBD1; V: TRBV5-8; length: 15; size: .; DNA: TGTGCCAGCAGCTTGAAGGGGGCTATCAATCAGCCCCAGCATTTT; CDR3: CASSLKGAINQPQHF
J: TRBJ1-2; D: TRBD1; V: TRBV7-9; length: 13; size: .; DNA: TGTGCCAGCAGCAACCTACAGGGGGATGGCTACACCTTC; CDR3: CASSNLQGDGYTF